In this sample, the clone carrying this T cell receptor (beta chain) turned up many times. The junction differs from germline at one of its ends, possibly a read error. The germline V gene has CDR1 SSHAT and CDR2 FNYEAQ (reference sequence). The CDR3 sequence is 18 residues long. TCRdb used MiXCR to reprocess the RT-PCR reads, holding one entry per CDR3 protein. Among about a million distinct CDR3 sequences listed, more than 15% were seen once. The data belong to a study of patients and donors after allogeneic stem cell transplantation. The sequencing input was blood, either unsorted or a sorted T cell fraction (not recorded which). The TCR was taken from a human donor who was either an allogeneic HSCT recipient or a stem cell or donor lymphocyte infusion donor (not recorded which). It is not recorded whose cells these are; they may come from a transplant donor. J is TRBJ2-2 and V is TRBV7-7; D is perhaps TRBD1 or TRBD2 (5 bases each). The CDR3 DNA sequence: TGTGCTAGCAGCAAGCGAATCGGGACGGCCGCGAACACCGGGGAGCTGTTTTTT. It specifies CASSKRIGTAANTGELFF.